What follows are 32 T cell receptor beta chains derived from one specimen sequenced in a study of identical twins. TCRdb re-analysed the 5' RACE reads in MiXCR, keeping a single row per CDR3 protein. The sample lists roughly 230,000 distinct CDR3 sequences, about 8.5% occurring once. A further study also used this sample, focusing on yellow fever vaccine responses in identical twins.

Sequenced material: CD8+ T cells sorted from blood. These receptors were obtained from a woman aged 18-35 years in good health.

This clonotype appeared many times. V usage is TRBV4-3 and J usage is TRBJ2-3; D is perhaps TRBD2 (5 bases). The V gene lost 0 bases and the J gene lost 0 bases, with 10 bases spanning the gap. There are 16 residues in the CDR3. CDR1 is LGHNA and CDR2 is YSLEER in the germline V gene. The CDR3 sequence: CASSQEWAGSTDTQYF. CDR3 bases: TGCGCCAGCAGCCAAGAATGGGCGGGTAGCACAGATACGCAGTATTTT.

The V call is TRBV30, the J call TRBJ2-7, with 7 bases aligning to TRBD2. The junction had 2 bases not matched to a gene; V was cut back by 3 bases and J by 6 bases. The CDR3 length is 11 residues. Germline loops: CDR1 GTSNPN, CDR2 SVGIG (reference sequence). The CDR3, as DNA: TGTGCCTGGAGGGGAGGGGCCGAGCAGTACTTC. This codes for CAWRGGAEQYF.

This clonotype has only a few counts. This rearrangement joins TRBV6-2 or TRBV6-3 to TRBJ2-7, with D possibly matching TRBD1 (6 bases). The CDR3 is made up of 12 amino acids. The V gene lost 6 bases and the J gene lost 6 bases, with 12 bases spanning the gap. Germline-derived CDR1 and CDR2 are MNHEY and SVGEGT. The CDR3 sequence is CASRANRAEQYF. The CDR3 bases are TGTGCCAGCAGAGCTAACAGGGCCGAGCAGTACTTC.

The chain combines TRBV5-1 with TRBJ2-1; weak D call: TRBD2 (6 bases). CDR3 length equals 16 residues. With 0 bases removed from V and 2 bases from J, the gap between germline ends came to 12 bases. The germline V gene has CDR1 SGHRS and CDR2 YFSETQ. In nucleotides, the CDR3 is TGCGCCAGCAGCTTGGGAGGGTGGGGGGCCTACAATGAGCAGTTCTTC. Encoded protein: CASSLGGWGAYNEQFF. The variable domain in full, completed from reference TRBV5-1 and TRBJ2-1, reads KAGVTQTPRYLIKTRGQQVTLSCSPISGHRSVSWYQQTPGQGLQFLFEYFSETQRNKGNFPGRFSGRQFSNSRSEMNVSTLELGDSALYLCASSLGGWGAYNEQFFGPGTRLTVL.

V is TRBV28 and J is TRBJ2-7, with D uncertain. There are 14 residues in the CDR3. CDR1 and CDR2 from the germline V gene are MDHEN and SYDVKM. V was pared by 1 base and J by 2 bases, with 9 bases between. This chain's CDR3 is CASSLLDRPYEQYF. The CDR3 DNA follows: TGTGCCAGCAGTTTATTGGACCGACCCTACGAGCAGTACTTC. Drawing the rest from reference TRBV28 and TRBJ2-7, the complete variable domain is DVKVTQSSRYLVKRTGEKVFLECVQDMDHENMFWYRQDPGLGLRLIYFSYDVKMKEKGDIPEGYSVSREKKERFSLILESASTNQTSMYLCASSLLDRPYEQYFGPGTRLTVT.

This clonotype was counted between two and nine times. This chain uses TRBV7-8 with TRBJ2-7, with 10 bases fitting TRBD2. CDR3 length equals 16 residues. Looked up from germline, CDR1 is SGHVS and CDR2 is FQNEAQ. Trimming cost V 2 bases and J 3 bases; bases outside gene matches: 7. CDR3 residues: CASSLYGASGGYEQYF. The DNA of the CDR3 is TGTGCCAGCAGCTTATATGGAGCTAGCGGGGGCTACGAGCAGTACTTC.

This clonotype was detected only a few times. The genes are TRBV29-1 and TRBJ2-7, with 9 positions matching TRBD1. Looked up from germline, CDR1 is SQVTM and CDR2 is ANQGSEA. This CDR3 spans 12 amino acids. V trimming: 6 bases; J trimming: 6 bases; junction bases outside the gene matches: 6. CDR3 nucleotide sequence: TGCAGCGTCGCAACAGGGGGCGTCGAGCAGTACTTC. Its protein is CSVATGGVEQYF.

The rearrangement links TRBV12-3 or TRBV12-4 to TRBJ2-2; 13 bases are a match to TRBD2. The CDR3 loop spans 20 amino acids. The V gene end was trimmed by 6 bases and the J gene end by 1 base; junction bases not matched to a gene: 14. The CDR3 nucleotides are TGTGCCAGCAGCCCCAAGGGACTAGCGGGGCCAAGAATGAACACCGGGGAGCTGTTTTTT. It translates to CASSPKGLAGPRMNTGELFF.

The V call is TRBV20-1, the J call TRBJ2-4; 9 bases agree with TRBD1. This CDR3 contains 16 residues. V lost 0 bases to trimming and J lost 5 bases; unmatched junction nucleotides: 8. In germline, CDR1 is DFQATT, CDR2 SNEGSKA (reference sequence). Here the CDR3 DNA reads TGCAGTGCTAGAGAGGTTCCCCGGGACAGGGAAAACATTCAGTACTTC. Translation: CSAREVPRDRENIQYF.

This rearrangement joins TRBV20-1 to TRBJ2-1; D uncertain. From germline, CDR1 is DFQATT and CDR2 SNEGSKA (reference sequence). V shed 8 bases and J shed 4 bases, with 9 bases lying between them. The CDR3 sequence is 11 residues long. DNA for the CDR3: TGCAGTATTTACTGGTACAATGAGCAGTTCTTC. It yields the protein CSIYWYNEQFF.

This clonotype has at least ten counts. This sequence joins TRBV4-1 and TRBJ2-7, with D hard to call. Trimming stripped 2 bases from V and 3 bases from J, with 8 bases between. The germline V gene encodes CDR1 MGHRA and CDR2 YSYEKL. The CDR3 sequence is 13 residues long. The CDR3: CASSQSIGYEQYF. The CDR3 DNA reads as TGCGCCAGCAGCCAAAGCATCGGCTACGAGCAGTACTTC.

The chain has TRBV18 and TRBJ2-1, with TRBD2 as a possible D gene (7 bases). The CDR3 runs to 15 residues. Germline V gene lookup returns CDR1 KGHSH and CDR2 LQKENI. The ends were cut back, 2 bases at V and 4 bases at J, with 12 bases in the middle. The CDR3 sequence is CASSPSGTTYNEQFF. The CDR3 nucleotides read TGTGCCAGCTCACCAAGCGGGACAACGTACAATGAGCAGTTCTTC. Complete variable domain (other parts from reference TRBV18 and TRBJ2-1): NAGVMQNPRHLVRRRGQEARLRCSPMKGHSHVYWYRQLPEEGLKFMVYLQKENIIDESGMPKERFSAEFPKEGPSILRIQQVVRGDSAAYFCASSPSGTTYNEQFFGPGTRLTVL.

This clonotype was counted many times. The rearrangement joins TRBV7-8 to TRBJ2-3, with D unclear. Germline CDR1 SGHVS, CDR2 FQNEAQ. The CDR3 loop spans 14 amino acids. Trimming pared 5 bases from V and 1 base from J, leaving 10 bases between. In nucleotides, the CDR3 is TGTGCCAGCAGCCCTATGTCAGGCACAGATACGCAGTATTTT. It yields the protein CASSPMSGTDTQYF.

This clonotype came up a few times. The rearrangement uses TRBV27 and TRBJ2-1, with D possibly being TRBD1 or TRBD2 (5 bases each). V shed 6 bases and J shed 6 bases, with 15 bases lying between them. The CDR3 is 14 amino acids. Germline values: CDR1 MNHEY, CDR2 SMNVEV (reference sequence). CDR3 region: CASRSGWDGNEQFF. The CDR3 nucleotides are TGTGCCAGCAGGAGTGGTTGGGACGGCAATGAGCAGTTCTTC.

CDR3 protein: CSARDLGNTEAFF. In DNA, the CDR3 is TGCAGTGCTAGAGATCTCGGGAACACTGAAGCTTTCTTT. V is TRBV20-1 and J is TRBJ1-1, with unresolved D. The CDR3 is 13 amino acids. Germline V gene sequence: CDR1 DFQATT, CDR2 SNEGSKA (reference sequence). Trimming pared 0 bases from V and 1 base from J, leaving 6 bases between.

This chain uses TRBV12-3 or TRBV12-4 with TRBJ1-2; TRBD1 might be the D (6 bases). Trimming removed 1 base from V and 2 bases from J, with 14 bases in between. CDR3 length: 16 residues. The CDR3 region is CASSLDRVSANYGYTF. The CDR3 coding sequence is TGTGCCAGCAGTTTAGACAGGGTCTCGGCAAACTATGGCTACACCTTC.

This clonotype was detected ten times or more. The rearrangement uses TRBV10-3 and TRBJ1-3; D gene uncertain. V dropped 0 bases and J dropped 3 bases, with 6 bases sitting between them. CDR1 and CDR2 from the germline V gene are ENHRY and SYGVKD. The CDR3 is made up of 14 amino acids. The CDR3 is CAISESDHGNTIYF. The CDR3 DNA reads as TGTGCCATCAGTGAGTCAGACCATGGAAACACCATATATTTT.

The table lists this clonotype with a few counts. The CDR3 spells CASSQPGQSAYEQYF. DNA of the CDR3: TGCGCCAGCAGCCAACCGGGACAGTCAGCCTACGAGCAGTACTTC. The chain employs TRBV4-1 and TRBJ2-7, with 7 bases aligning to TRBD1. The CDR3 loop spans 15 amino acids. J gave up 2 bases and V 2 bases, and 6 bases lay outside the gene matches. The V gene's germline CDR1 is MGHRA and CDR2 YSYEKL.

This chain connects TRBV5-1 to TRBJ2-7; TRBD2 matches 9 bases. CDR1 and CDR2 (germline): SGHRS, YFSETQ. V lost 0 bases and J lost 1; bases outside the gene matches: 5. The CDR3 runs 16 residues. The chain's CDR3 is CASSLVSGGLSYEQYF. The CDR3 nucleotides are TGCGCCAGCAGCTTGGTAAGCGGGGGGCTTTCCTACGAGCAGTACTTC. The variable domain in full, with the rest retrieved from reference TRBV5-1 and TRBJ2-7, is KAGVTQTPRYLIKTRGQQVTLSCSPISGHRSVSWYQQTPGQGLQFLFEYFSETQRNKGNFPGRFSGRQFSNSRSEMNVSTLELGDSALYLCASSLVSGGLSYEQYFGPGTRLTVT.

This clonotype was seen at least ten times. The chain employs TRBV7-2 and TRBJ2-1, with D perhaps TRBD2 (6 bases). CDR3 size: 15 residues. V lost 3 bases, J lost 4 bases, and 13 bases lay in between. The germline CDR1 and CDR2 sequences are SGHTA and FQGNSA. The CDR3 spells CASSFNPGAYNEQFF. Here the CDR3 DNA reads TGTGCCAGCAGCTTCAACCCGGGAGCGTACAATGAGCAGTTCTTC.

This clonotype was detected a few times. The chain has TRBV4-1 and TRBJ2-6; either TRBD1 or TRBD2 may fit D (5 bases each). Trimming took 4 bases from V and 0 from J, leaving 10 bases between them. The CDR3 has 16 amino acids. Germline lookup yields CDR1 MGHRA and CDR2 YSYEKL. The DNA of the CDR3 is TGCGCCAGCAGCCTCGAGAGGGGCTCTGGGGCCAACGTCCTGACTTTC. The encoded protein is CASSLERGSGANVLTF.

In this sample, this clonotype turned up many times. CDR3 coding DNA: TGTGCCAGCAGCGCCTGGACTAGCGCCTCCTACGAGCAGTACTTC. Its translation: CASSAWTSASYEQYF. This rearrangement joins TRBV7-2 to TRBJ2-7; 9 nucleotides match TRBD2. V shed 5 bases and J 0 bases; nucleotides not matched to a gene: 5. The CDR3 sequence is 15 residues long. Germline loops: CDR1 SGHTA, CDR2 FQGNSA.

The V gene is TRBV10-3, the J gene TRBJ2-3; D perhaps matches TRBD1 (6 bases). The length of the CDR3 is 13 residues. CDR1 is ENHRY and CDR2 is SYGVKD in the germline V gene. Deletions cut 8 bases from V and 2 bases from J, with 11 bases between. The DNA of the CDR3 is TGTGCCATCGAAGACAGGTACACAGATACGCAGTATTTT. This translates into CAIEDRYTDTQYF.

This clonotype has at least ten counts. This chain links TRBV6-5 with TRBJ2-5; a weak D match, TRBD1 (5 bases). The CDR3 runs to 16 residues. V was pared by 3 bases and J by 3 bases, with 17 bases between. The germline gives CDR1 MNHEY, CDR2 SVGAGI. CDR3 nucleotides: TGTGCCAGCAGTTATTTAGAGCCTAGGGGTGAAGAGACCCAGTACTTC. Amino acid sequence: CASSYLEPRGEETQYF.

This clonotype has just a few counts. The chain recombines TRBV18 with TRBJ2-4, with unresolved D. The CDR3 has 17 amino acids. Trimming stripped 3 bases from V and 2 bases from J, with 17 bases between. Germline CDR1 KGHSH, CDR2 LQKENI. CDR3 coding DNA: TGTGCCAGCTCACCTTTGACTCCAGAAGGGTCCAAAAACATTCAGTACTTC. As protein: CASSPLTPEGSKNIQYF.

This clonotype was seen many times. The V and J genes are TRBV3-1 and TRBJ1-4; TRBD1 agrees at 10 bases. The junction had 6 bases not matched to a gene; V was cut back by 4 bases and J by 7 bases. The germline V gene encodes CDR1 LGHDT and CDR2 YNNKEL (reference sequence). The CDR3 is 15 amino acids. The CDR3: CASSRGQGEVEKLFF. DNA of the CDR3: TGTGCCAGCAGCCGAGGACAGGGGGAGGTTGAAAAACTGTTTTTT. The full variable domain, in which reference TRBV3-1 and TRBJ1-4 provide the parts outside the CDR3, is DTAVSQTPKYLVTQMGNDKSIKCEQNLGHDTMYWYKQDSKKFLKIMFSYNNKELIINETVPNRFSPKSPDKAHLNLHINSLELGDSAVYFCASSRGQGEVEKLFFGSGTQLSVL.

CDR3 coding DNA: TGCAGCGTTGAAGACGGGGTTCTTGACAGGGCTGGGGCCAACGTCCTGACTTTC. It specifies CSVEDGVLDRAGANVLTF. The rearrangement joins TRBV29-1 to TRBJ2-6; 7 bases align to TRBD1. The CDR3 has 18 amino acids. Trimming at V came to 0 bases and at J to 2 bases, leaving 10 bases not matched to a gene. The V gene's germline CDR1 is SQVTM and CDR2 ANQGSEA. Combining the CDR3 with reference TRBV29-1 and TRBJ2-6 gives the whole variable domain SAVISQKPSRDICQRGTSLTIQCQVDSQVTMMFWYRQQPGQSLTLIATANQGSEATYESGFVIDKFPISRPNLTFSTLTVSNMSPEDSSIYLCSVEDGVLDRAGANVLTFGAGSRLTVL.

Many counts were recorded for this clonotype. The chain is built from TRBV7-2 and TRBJ2-1, with 9 nucleotides matching TRBD2. CDR3 length equals 15 residues. Losses at the gene ends were 1 base for V and 2 bases for J; bases not matched to a gene: 0. The germline V gene encodes CDR1 SGHTA and CDR2 FQGNSA. CDR3 residues: CASSLGLAAYNEQFF. The CDR3 region has the DNA TGTGCCAGCAGCTTAGGACTAGCGGCCTACAATGAGCAGTTCTTC. Filled out from reference TRBV7-2 and TRBJ2-1, the complete variable domain reads GAGVSQSPSNKVTEKGKDVELRCDPISGHTALYWYRQSLGQGLEFLIYFQGNSAPDKSGLPSDRFSAERTGGSVSTLTIQRTQQEDSAVYLCASSLGLAAYNEQFFGPGTRLTVL.

The sample holds many counts of this clonotype. The chain recombines TRBV7-9 with TRBJ2-7; D might be TRBD1 (5 bases). The CDR3 sequence is 15 residues long. In germline, CDR1 is SEHNR, CDR2 FQNEAQ (reference sequence). V was trimmed by 4 bases and J by 3 bases, leaving 16 bases between them. CDR3 nucleotide sequence: TGTGCCAGCAGCTCCTCGACAGTACCCCGCTACGAGCAGTACTTC. Encoded protein: CASSSSTVPRYEQYF.

This sequence joins TRBV7-8 and TRBJ2-5; possible D gene TRBD2, 5 bases. Trimming stripped 7 bases from V and 7 bases from J, with 10 bases between. CDR1 is SGHVS and CDR2 is FQNEAQ in the germline V gene. The length of the CDR3 is 11 residues. CDR3 nucleotide sequence: TGTGCCAGCAACGAGGGTGGGACCCAGTACTTC. Its translation: CASNEGGTQYF.

In its sample, this clonotype was seen a few times. The chain has TRBV4-3 and TRBJ2-7, with D possibly being TRBD1 or TRBD2 (6 bases each). In germline, CDR1 is LGHNA, CDR2 YSLEER. V was shortened by 0 bases and J by 6 bases, with 15 bases between the two germline ends. The CDR3 length is 15 residues. In DNA, the CDR3 is TGCGCCAGCAGCCAAGATAGGGGGGCGCCTGTCGAGCAGTACTTC. Its protein is CASSQDRGAPVEQYF.

Notes on this clonotype: A much bigger clone sits one base away, suggesting this may be a read error. The chain links TRBV6-1 to TRBJ2-7, with 10 nucleotides matching TRBD1. The V gene's germline CDR1 is MNHNS and CDR2 SASEGT. This CDR3 is 13 amino acids long. V dropped 9 bases and J dropped 7; count of bases not matched to a gene: 9. CDR3 amino acids: CASRDRGLGEQYF. For the CDR3, the DNA is TGTGCCAGTAGAGACAGGGGGCTGGGTGAGCAGTACTTC.